This T cell receptor (beta chain) stems from a study of CD8+ T cells in alopecia areata. Study details: A regimen of oral tofacitinib, 5 to 10 mg twice daily, was given to treated patients.

CDR3 length equals 9 residues. The germline V and J ends were trimmed by 7 bases and 7 bases, with 7 bases remaining between them. Germline CDR1 reads DFQATT; CDR2 reads SNEGSKA (reference sequence). Treatment noted: oral pan-JAK inhibitor, 5-10 mg twice daily. Alopecia areata patients gave lesional scalp punch biopsies and peripheral blood samples. From PBMCs, CD4+ and CD8+ T cells were sorted. Sequencing relied on a cDNA template that was reverse transcribed from extracted RNA. TCRdb's table, derived via immunoSEQ multiplex PCR, lists solely in-frame clones and lacks some. The sample holds about 110,000 clones, 45% to 65% seen once.

Specimen: CD4+ T cells sorted from blood, collected at week 24, from a patient treated with tofacitinib. This sequence was found in a human donor with alopecia areata. V is TRBV20-1 and J is TRBJ1-1; D uncertain. The CDR3 spells CSVKLEAFF. The CDR3 DNA reads TGCAGTGTTAAGCTTGAAGCTTTCTTT.